The 20 T cell receptor beta chains below all came from one sample that was sequenced in a study of cytomegalovirus exposure and HLA in healthy donors (dated by TCRdb to about 2017). The library came from the immunoSEQ multiplex PCR assay. For the multiplex PCR, a mixture combining 60 forward primers for TCR Vbeta segments and 13 reverse primers for TCR Jbeta segments was used. TCRdb holds this immuneACCESS table with in-frame rearrangements only. Some clones are missing; in checked studies, unresolved V genes explain under half, and the rest has no known cause. This sample's table carries tens of thousands of clones. The top ten constitute 10% to 15% of the sample. Source material: PBMCs. These receptors all come from a woman in her fifties or sixties in good health and CMV-seropositive.

The chain recombines TRBV7-2 with TRBJ1-5; maybe TRBD1 (5 bases). Trimming pared 2 bases from V and 1 base from J, leaving 18 bases between. In germline, CDR1 is SGHTA, CDR2 FQGNSA. This CDR3 spans 18 amino acids. The CDR3 nucleotides read TGTGCCAGCAGCTTAAGGGTCCAGGGTGAATTGAGCAATCAGCCCCAGCATTTT. Translation: CASSLRVQGELSNQPQHF.

The V call is TRBV5-1, the J call TRBJ1-1; 7 nucleotides align to TRBD1. Trimming removed 3 bases from V and 1 base from J; junction bases left unmatched: 12. Germline lookup yields CDR1 SGHRS and CDR2 YFSETQ. CDR3 length: 17 amino acids. The CDR3 here is CASSSLAVGGGNTEAFF. The DNA for the CDR3 is TGCGCCAGCAGCTCCCTGGCCGTAGGGGGCGGGAACACTGAAGCTTTCTTT.

This chain uses TRBV27 with TRBJ1-2; weak D call: TRBD1 (5 bases). Germline V CDR1 and CDR2: MNHEY, SMNVEV (reference sequence). V lost 4 bases and J lost 5, with 11 bases in between. This CDR3 is built from 13 residues. CDR3 nucleotide sequence: TGTGCCAGCAGTTCGGGGGAACGGTATGGCTACACCTTC. It specifies CASSSGERYGYTF.

This chain connects TRBV19 to TRBJ1-6; tentatively, D is TRBD1 (5 bases). V was cut by 3 bases and J by 9 bases, with 9 bases left in between. The CDR3 spans 13 residues. Per germline, CDR1 LNHDA and CDR2 SQIVND (reference sequence). This chain's CDR3 is CASSMQGGSPLHF. The CDR3 DNA follows: TGTGCCAGTAGTATGCAGGGTGGTTCACCCCTCCACTTT.

The chain has TRBV2 and TRBJ2-2, with 7 bases aligning to TRBD2. The CDR3 covers 16 residues. CDR1 SNHLY and CDR2 FYNNEI come from the germline V gene. V was pared by 6 bases and J by 2 bases, with 9 bases of the junction left unmatched. The CDR3 reads CASSPPGGGNTGELFF. The CDR3 bases are TGTGCCAGCAGCCCACCTGGGGGGGGAAACACCGGGGAGCTGTTTTTT.

The J gene is TRBJ2-7, the V gene TRBV5-6; weak D call: TRBD1 (7 bases). This CDR3 spans 13 amino acids. Trimming shortened V by 0 bases and J by 5 bases, and 9 bases separated the two germline ends. The germline V gene encodes CDR1 SGHDT and CDR2 YYEEEE. The CDR3 here is CASSLGRGDEQYF. The CDR3 coding sequence is TGTGCCAGCAGCTTGGGCAGGGGGGACGAGCAGTACTTC.

This chain connects TRBV6-5 to TRBJ2-7; D unclear. The CDR3 length is 15 residues. Trimming shortened V by 0 bases and J by 6 bases, and 15 bases separated the two germline ends. In germline, CDR1 is MNHEY, CDR2 SVGAGI. The DNA for the CDR3 is TGTGCCAGCAGTTACTCTTCTTCCGGTTACAGCGAGCAGTACTTC. Its protein is CASSYSSSGYSEQYF.

V gene TRBV27 combines with J gene TRBJ2-3; D is perhaps TRBD2 (7 bases). Germline V gene lookup returns CDR1 MNHEY and CDR2 SMNVEV (reference sequence). The CDR3 length is 13 residues. The V and J ends lost 7 bases and 2 bases respectively, with 10 bases between them. CDR3 loop: CASTAGHTDTQYF. The CDR3 DNA is TGTGCCAGCACAGCGGGACACACAGATACGCAGTATTTT.

V is TRBV7-9 and J is TRBJ2-7; tentative D call: TRBD2 (5 bases). Germline lookup yields CDR1 SEHNR and CDR2 FQNEAQ (reference sequence). There are 13 residues in the CDR3. Trimming took off 3 bases at V and 3 bases at J, with 9 bases between the two ends. The CDR3 DNA follows: TGTGCCAGCAGCTTCCCCGGGGTCTACGAGCAGTACTTC. As protein: CASSFPGVYEQYF.

The V call is TRBV27, the J call TRBJ1-2; D is uncertain. V lost 3 bases and J 8 bases, leaving 13 bases between the germline ends. The CDR3 is 13 residues long. Germline CDR1 and CDR2: MNHEY and SMNVEV (reference sequence). The CDR3 sequence is CASSFGGIGGYTF. The CDR3 nucleotides read TGTGCCAGCAGTTTCGGAGGGATCGGCGGCTACACCTTC.

This chain joins TRBV18 and TRBJ1-1; D not certain. The CDR3 totals 13 residues. V was cut by 8 bases and J by 4 bases, with 14 bases left in between. Germline CDR1 is KGHSH and CDR2 is LQKENI. The CDR3 here is CASLGGRRTEAFF. Here the CDR3 DNA reads TGTGCCAGCCTCGGAGGAAGGCGCACTGAAGCTTTCTTT.

The chain uses TRBV7-9 and TRBJ1-2; TRBD1 matches at 9 bases. The CDR3 is made up of 15 amino acids. The ends lost 4 bases at V and 2 bases at J; junction bases unmatched: 5. Germline loops: CDR1 SEHNR, CDR2 FQNEAQ (reference sequence). CDR3 in DNA: TGTGCCAGCAGCTGGGGGGGACAGGGAAACTATGGCTACACCTTC. This encodes CASSWGGQGNYGYTF. The entire variable domain, with the rest obtained from reference TRBV7-9 and TRBJ1-2, is as follows: DTGVSQNPRHKITKRGQNVTFRCDPISEHNRLYWYRQTLGQGPEFLTYFQNEAQLEKSRLLSDRFSAERPKGSFSTLEIQRTEQGDSAMYLCASSWGGQGNYGYTFGSGTRLTVV.

The chain carries TRBV5-1 and TRBJ2-3; D possibly corresponds to TRBD2 (6 bases). This CDR3 has 16 amino acids. Trimming took 0 bases from V and 0 from J, leaving 11 bases between them. Germline-derived CDR1 and CDR2 are SGHRS and YFSETQ. As DNA, the CDR3 is TGCGCCAGCAGCTTGGGACGGGGGACTAGCACAGATACGCAGTATTTT. Translated, it gives CASSLGRGTSTDTQYF.

The chain uses TRBV9 and TRBJ2-7; 7 bases align to TRBD1. The CDR3 covers 13 residues. Germline V gene sequence: CDR1 SGDLS, CDR2 YYNGEE. The ends lost 2 bases at V and 6 bases at J; junction bases unmatched: 5. In DNA, the CDR3 is TGTGCCAGCAGCGTCGGACAGGTTTTCGAGCAGTACTTC. Encoded protein: CASSVGQVFEQYF.

The chain joins TRBV5-8 to TRBJ2-1; 7 bases are shared with TRBD1. The CDR3 loop spans 14 amino acids. The J segment lost 6 bases and the V segment lost 0 bases, leaving 3 bases of the junction unmatched. Germline assignment: CDR1 SGHTS and CDR2 YDEGEE. This CDR3 reads CASSLANRGNEQFF. CDR3 DNA: TGTGCCAGCAGCTTGGCTAACAGGGGCAATGAGCAGTTCTTC. Using reference TRBV5-8 and TRBJ2-1 for the parts outside the CDR3, the full variable domain is EAGVTQSPTHLIKTRGQQATLRCSPISGHTSVYWYQQALGLGLQFLLWYDEGEERNRGNFPPRFSGRQFPNYSSELNVNALELEDSALYLCASSLANRGNEQFFGPGTRLTVL.

Worth noting for this clone: The junction departs from germline at one end; a sequencing error may be responsible. This sequence joins TRBV5-1 and TRBJ1-1; 7 bases fit TRBD1. Germline V gene data show CDR1 as SGHRS and CDR2 as YFSETQ. The CDR3 extends over 16 amino acids. The CDR3 coding sequence is TGCGCCAGCAGCTTGGCAGGACAGGACCAGAACACTGAAGATTTCTTT. Protein sequence: CASSLAGQDQNTEDFF.

The V gene is TRBV18, the J gene TRBJ1-2; D is ambiguous. Germline V gene lookup returns CDR1 KGHSH and CDR2 LQKENI. Trimming took off 0 bases at V and 1 base at J, with 9 bases between the two ends. The CDR3 loop spans 15 amino acids. The CDR3 spells CASSPPGRVNYGYTF. The DNA of the CDR3 is TGTGCCAGCTCACCACCGGGGAGAGTTAACTATGGCTACACCTTC.

The chain uses TRBV14 and TRBJ1-2, with D unresolved. Germline CDR1 and CDR2: SGHDN and FVKESK. Trimming shortened V by 0 bases and J by 7 bases, and 9 bases separated the two germline ends. The CDR3 is made up of 13 amino acids. The CDR3 reads CASSQEESGGYTF. CDR3 in DNA: TGTGCCAGCAGCCAAGAAGAGAGTGGTGGCTACACCTTC.

The rearrangement joins TRBV19 to TRBJ1-2; the D is unclear. The CDR3 loop spans 14 amino acids. V was trimmed by 5 bases and J by 4 bases, leaving 14 bases between them. CDR1 and CDR2 (germline): LNHDA, SQIVND (reference sequence). The CDR3 is CASSPRSGTYGYTF. CDR3 in DNA: TGTGCCAGTAGTCCTCGCAGTGGTACCTATGGCTACACCTTC.

V gene TRBV7-6 combines with J gene TRBJ2-5; D not certain. Trimming pared 8 bases from V and 0 bases from J, leaving 10 bases between. The CDR3 has 13 residues. Germline V gene data show CDR1 as SGHVS and CDR2 as FNYEAQ. CDR3 residues: CASERGNQETQYF. The CDR3 coding sequence is TGTGCCAGCGAACGCGGAAACCAAGAGACCCAGTACTTC. Together with reference TRBV7-6 and TRBJ2-5, the CDR3 gives the full variable domain: GAGVSQSPRYKVTKRGQDVALRCDPISGHVSLYWYRQALGQGPEFLTYFNYEAQQDKSGLPNDRFSAERPEGSISTLTIQRTEQRDSAMYRCASERGNQETQYFGPGTRLLVL.